This T cell receptor (beta chain) derives from a study of shared clonotypes between healthy human individuals. Study overall: Researchers drew samples from a couple of women and three men aged 18 to 49. Overall study findings and caveats: Naive subsets generally exceeded memory subsets in estimated richness.

The material for each subset, its genomic DNA, was split evenly across several immunoSEQ plates. Methods used by the authors: Without quality scores, immunoSEQ junctional reads could not be filtered like full-length reads. Method: immunoSEQ multiplex PCR; TCRdb's copy keeps in-frame clones and lacks some. V and J calls and clone size are copied from that table; D and trimming were computed from the DNA. The sample records approximately 2.3 million clones, over 90% being singletons. With respect to this clone: Antigen: not known.

This clonotype was obtained from a man aged 18 to 29 in good health. Some clones in this sample may be carry-over from other donors' samples. Material: naive CD4+ T cells from PBMCs. As for subset: CD45RA+ positively selected.

The CDR3 reads CASSLGQTVQETQYF. CDR3 nucleotides: TGTGCCAGCAGCTTAGGGCAGACTGTCCAAGAGACCCAGTACTTC. This chain joins TRBV11-2 and TRBJ2-5; D uncertain. The CDR3 spans 15 residues. Deletions cut 1 base from V and 1 base from J, with 10 bases between. Germline CDR1 and CDR2: SGHAT and FQNNGV.